These T cell receptor beta chains were read from a single sample in a study of OX40 agonist ivuxolimab in advanced cancers. Assay: immunoSEQ multiplex PCR; the TCRdb copy retains only in-frame clones and omits some. The sample carries tens of thousands of clones, 80% to 90% recorded once. The specimen was CD4+ or CD8+ T cells sorted from blood, collected in a trial of the OX40 agonist ivuxolimab. These TCRs come from an adult with an advanced solid tumor such as melanoma, head and neck, liver or kidney cancer. Both conserved end residues are part of each CDR3. The order of the fields is J gene, clone size, V gene, D gene, CDR3 DNA, CDR3 protein. D genes are given only for firm matches. Size is omitted from some rows. Given values are once, few, many or a class for expanded clones.

>TRBJ2-4|-|TRBV27|-
TGTGCCAGCAGTTTATCGATCGGGGGTATTCAGTACTTC
CASSLSIGGIQYF
>TRBJ1-5|-|TRBV7-9|TRBD1
TGTGCCAGCAGCACAGGGGACAGCTTTCAGCCCCAGCATTTT
CASSTGDSFQPQHF
>TRBJ2-7|-|TRBV18|-
TGTGCCAGCTCACCTACGCGGGGCGGAAACTCCTACGAGCAGTACTTC
CASSPTRGGNSYEQYF
>TRBJ1-1|-|TRBV27|-
TGTGCCAGCAGTTCCCAGGGACTGAACACTGAAGCTTTCTTT
CASSSQGLNTEAFF
>TRBJ2-3|-|TRBV9|-
TGTGCCAGCAGCGTAGTTGGGGTCACAGATACGCAGTATTTT
CASSVVGVTDTQYF
>TRBJ2-1|-|TRBV27|-
TGTGCCAGCAGTATTTTCAAGGGTACCTACAATGAGCAGTTCTTC
CASSIFKGTYNEQFF
>TRBJ2-1|-|TRBV7-8|-
TGTGCCAGCAGCTTAGACGTGGGGTACAATGAGCAGTTCTTC
CASSLDVGYNEQFF
>TRBJ2-7|-|TRBV6-1|TRBD2
TGTGCCAGCAGTGAAGGACTAGCGGGAGGATCCGAGCAGTACTTC
CASSEGLAGGSEQYF
>TRBJ2-7|-|TRBV27|TRBD2
TGTGCCAGCAGTTTATGGGGGGGACCTTTCGACGAGCAGTACTTC
CASSLWGGPFDEQYF
>TRBJ1-4|medium-sized|TRBV14|-
TGTGCCAGCAGCCAAGTTGGGGGGCGCGGTGAAAAACTGTTTTTT
CASSQVGGRGEKLFF
>TRBJ1-4|-|TRBV15|TRBD1
TGTGCCACCAGCAGAGAGGGACAGGGTCAACGTTATGAAAAACTGTTTTTT
CATSREGQGQRYEKLFF
>TRBJ2-5|-|TRBV19|-
TGTGCCAGTAGTGACGGGCAAGAGACCCAGTACTTC
CASSDGQETQYF
>TRBJ2-7|-|TRBV18|-
TGTGCCAGCTCACCACCGGATCCCAGCTCCTACGAGCAGTACTTC
CASSPPDPSSYEQYF
>TRBJ2-3|-|TRBV27|TRBD2
TGTGCCAGCAGTTTATTTTTGGCGGGGGATAGCACAGATACGCAGTATTTT
CASSLFLAGDSTDTQYF
>TRBJ2-7|-|TRBV6-1|TRBD1
TGTGCCAGCAGTGAACTAGGGACAGGGGCCTACGAGCAGTACTTC
CASSELGTGAYEQYF
>TRBJ2-7|once|TRBV5-1|-
TGCGCCAGCAGCTTGGCACCGGGAATCTCCTACGAGCAGTACTTC
CASSLAPGISYEQYF